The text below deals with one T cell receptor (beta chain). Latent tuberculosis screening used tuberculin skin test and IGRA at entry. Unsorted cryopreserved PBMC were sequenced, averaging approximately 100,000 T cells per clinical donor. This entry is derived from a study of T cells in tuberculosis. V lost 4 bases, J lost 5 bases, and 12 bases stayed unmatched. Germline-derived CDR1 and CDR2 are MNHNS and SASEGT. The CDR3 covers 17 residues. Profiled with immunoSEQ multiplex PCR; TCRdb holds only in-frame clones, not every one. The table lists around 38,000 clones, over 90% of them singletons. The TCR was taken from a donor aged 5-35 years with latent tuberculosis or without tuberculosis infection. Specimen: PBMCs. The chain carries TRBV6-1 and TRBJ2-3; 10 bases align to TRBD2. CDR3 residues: CASSALTSGAGKDTQYF. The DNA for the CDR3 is TGTGCCAGCAGTGCCCTAACTAGCGGGGCGGGGAAAGATACGCAGTATTTT.